The clone carrying this T cell receptor (beta chain) was observed many times. Its antigen is unidentified. This entry belongs to a study of breast tumors, draining lymph nodes, adjacent tissues. Broader study findings: Compared with basal-like, luminal-like tumors shared significantly more repertoire with nontumor tissue. Tumor T cell lymph node origin was a supported hypothesis, not proven.

This CDR3 has 15 residues. Germline loops: CDR1 SGHVT, CDR2 SQSDAQ. V dropped 3 bases and J dropped 3 bases, with 12 bases sitting between them. TCRdb re-called the multiplex PCR reads with MiXCR, one entry per CDR3 protein. The sample lists 20,000 to 25,000 distinct CDR3 sequences, about 41% seen once, with roughly 24% in the top ten. This clonotype was obtained from a female donor with breast cancer. Some clones in this sample may be carry-over from other donors' samples. The rearrangement links TRBV7-4 to TRBJ1-5; tentative D call: TRBD1 (5 bases). The sample taken for sequencing was breast tumor tissue. Here the CDR3 reads CASSLVRQPNQPQHF. CDR3 coding DNA: TGTGCCAGCAGCTTGGTCCGACAGCCCAATCAGCCCCAGCATTTT.